This TCR beta chain was recovered during a study of identical twins. Germline assignment: CDR1 SGHTA and CDR2 FQGNSA. V lost 5 bases and J lost 2, with 16 bases in between. There are 16 residues in the CDR3. Unique molecular identifiers were present on cDNA, and template switching added a universal primer site. MiXCR, run by TCRdb on the 5' RACE reads, gives a single entry per CDR3 protein. Counted here are a few hundred thousand distinct CDR3 sequences, around 15% occurring once; the ten biggest clones make up 0.8% to 1%. This clonotype was recorded a few times. Its antigen is still unknown. General study results and limits: The degree of excess twin sharing was weaker in beta out-of-frame sequences.

This sample was also put to use in a study of yellow fever vaccine responses in identical twins.

The TCR was taken from a woman between 18 and 30 years old in good health. The rearrangement uses TRBV7-2 and TRBJ2-1; no definite D call. Sequenced: CD4+ T cells sorted from blood. The CDR3 DNA follows: TGTGCCAGCAGCCCACAAGGGCCCTATACCTACAATGAGCAGTTCTTC. Translation gives CASSPQGPYTYNEQFF.